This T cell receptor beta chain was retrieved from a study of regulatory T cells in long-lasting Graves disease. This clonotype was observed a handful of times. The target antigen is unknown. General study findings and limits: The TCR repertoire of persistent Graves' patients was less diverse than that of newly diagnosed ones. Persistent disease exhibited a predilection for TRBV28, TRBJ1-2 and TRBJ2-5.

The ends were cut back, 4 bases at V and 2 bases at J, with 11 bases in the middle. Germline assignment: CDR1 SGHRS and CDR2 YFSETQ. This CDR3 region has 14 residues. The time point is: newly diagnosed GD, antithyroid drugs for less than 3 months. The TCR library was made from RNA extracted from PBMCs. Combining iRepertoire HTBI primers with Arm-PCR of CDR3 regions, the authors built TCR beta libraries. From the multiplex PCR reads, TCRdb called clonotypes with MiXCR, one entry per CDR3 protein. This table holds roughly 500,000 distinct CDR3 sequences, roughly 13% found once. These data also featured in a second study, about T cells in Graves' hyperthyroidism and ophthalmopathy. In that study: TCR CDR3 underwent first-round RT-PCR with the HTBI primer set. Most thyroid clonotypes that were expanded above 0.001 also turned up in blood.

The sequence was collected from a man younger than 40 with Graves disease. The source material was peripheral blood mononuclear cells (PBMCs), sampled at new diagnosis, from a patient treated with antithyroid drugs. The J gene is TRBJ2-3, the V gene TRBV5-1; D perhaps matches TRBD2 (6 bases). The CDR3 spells CASSLLATTDTQYF. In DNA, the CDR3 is TGCGCCAGCAGCCTTCTAGCGACCACAGATACGCAGTATTTT.